The T cell receptor beta chain described here comes from a study of OX40 agonist ivuxolimab in advanced cancers. Repertoires were generated with immunoSEQ multiplex PCR, while TCRdb's copy carries only in-frame clones and drops some. Of just over 90,000 clones in the sample, roughly nine tenths were seen once. The V gene end was trimmed by 3 bases and the J gene end by 4 bases; junction bases not matched to a gene: 7. There are 16 residues in the CDR3. The germline gives CDR1 SGHNT, CDR2 YENEEA. This sequence originates from an adult with an advanced solid tumor such as melanoma, head and neck, liver or kidney cancer. V is TRBV11-3 and J is TRBJ2-1; 9 bases fit TRBD2. The material was CD4+ or CD8+ T cells sorted from blood, obtained in a trial of the OX40 agonist ivuxolimab. This CDR3 reads CASSLSPLAGYNEQFF. The CDR3 region has the DNA TGTGCCAGCAGCTTGTCTCCCCTAGCGGGATACAATGAGCAGTTCTTC.